Below, 3 T cell receptor beta chains from the same sample are listed, as sequenced in a study of cytomegalovirus exposure and HLA in healthy donors. Use of 60 Vbeta and 13 Jbeta primers characterized the PCR. Assay: immunoSEQ multiplex PCR; the TCRdb copy retains only in-frame clones and omits some. This sample has roughly 150,000 clones, with approximately 71% found just once. Sequencing input: PBMCs. The receptors come from a woman younger than 30 in good health and CMV-seropositive.

This clone has more than one count but fewer than ten. The V call is TRBV27, the J call TRBJ1-5; D unresolved. Germline lookup yields CDR1 MNHEY and CDR2 SMNVEV (reference sequence). The CDR3 is 13 amino acids. V lost 3 bases and J lost 7, with 10 bases in between. The CDR3 spells CASSLTMSQPQHF. CDR3 nucleotide sequence: TGTGCCAGCAGTTTGACAATGAGCCAGCCCCAGCATTTT.

The rearrangement joins TRBV9 to TRBJ2-7; tentatively, D is TRBD2 (5 bases). Germline CDR1 SGDLS, CDR2 YYNGEE. Trimming pared 0 bases from V and 4 bases from J, leaving 17 bases between. This CDR3 is 16 amino acids long. The CDR3 loop reads CASSVGYGGGSYEQYF. The DNA of the CDR3 is TGTGCCAGCAGCGTAGGGTACGGAGGTGGGAGTTACGAGCAGTACTTC.

The chain recombines TRBV30 with TRBJ1-2, with 8 bases matching TRBD1. Germline CDR1 and CDR2: GTSNPN and SVGIG (reference sequence). V was clipped by 8 bases and J by 8 bases; unmatched bases: 7. The CDR3 contains 11 residues. CDR3 amino acids: CARGQEGGYTF. CDR3 in DNA: TGTGCCCGGGGACAGGAGGGAGGCTACACCTTC.